Each of the 14 T cell receptor beta chains below was sequenced from the same sample in a study of CXCR3-negative and CXCR3-positive naive CD8 T cells. cDNA libraries for TRB were generated by 5' RACE incorporating UMI labels. Reprocessing the 5' RACE reads, TCRdb reports a single entry for every CDR3 protein and omits DNA. The listing records around 9,800 distinct CDR3 sequences. Sample: naive CXCR3- CD8+ T cells from blood. Subset specified: CD45RO-CCR7+CD27+CD95- naive CD8+ T cells lacking CXCR3 (TNR3-). The receptors stem from a human donor in good health. Some clones in this sample may be carry-over from other donors' samples.

This clonotype is labeled medium-sized based on frequency. The J gene is TRBJ1-1, the V gene TRBV5-1. The CDR3 covers 18 residues. CDR1 and CDR2 (germline): SGHRS, YFSETQ. The CDR3 spells CASSSPAGQGLLNTEAFF.

The rearrangement joins TRBV7-9 to TRBJ1-4. CDR3 length equals 14 residues. Germline V CDR1 and CDR2: SEHNR, FQNEAQ (reference sequence). The CDR3 reads CASSLRATNEKLFF.

Considering frequency, this clonotype is medium-sized (0.01 to 0.1%). The chain has TRBV10-3 and TRBJ2-5; TCRdb names TRBD1, which stays unverified in the absence of DNA. This CDR3 is built from 13 residues. The germline gives CDR1 ENHRY, CDR2 SYGVKD. CDR3 amino acids: CAISELKGETQYF.

This clonotype is identified as medium-sized (0.01 to 0.1%) from frequency. The chain has TRBV29-1 and TRBJ1-1; as DNA is missing, the TRBD1 call by TCRdb cannot be tested. This CDR3 comprises 15 residues. Germline assignment: CDR1 SQVTM and CDR2 ANQGSEA. The CDR3 loop reads CSVQGASGTDTEAFF. The whole variable domain, remainder taken from reference TRBV29-1 and TRBJ1-1, is SAVISQKPSRDICQRGTSLTIQCQVDSQVTMMFWYRQQPGQSLTLIATANQGSEATYESGFVIDKFPISRPNLTFSTLTVSNMSPEDSSIYLCSVQGASGTDTEAFFGQGTRLTVV.

The rearrangement uses TRBV29-1 and TRBJ1-1. Germline-derived CDR1 and CDR2 are SQVTM and ANQGSEA. The CDR3 runs to 13 residues. CDR3 sequence reads: CSVASAGDTEAFF. Full variable domain (remainder filled in from reference TRBV29-1 and TRBJ1-1): SAVISQKPSRDICQRGTSLTIQCQVDSQVTMMFWYRQQPGQSLTLIATANQGSEATYESGFVIDKFPISRPNLTFSTLTVSNMSPEDSSIYLCSVASAGDTEAFFGQGTRLTVV.

This clonotype shows up as medium-sized by frequency. This chain connects TRBV29-1 to TRBJ1-2. Germline V CDR1 and CDR2: SQVTM, ANQGSEA. The CDR3 is 13 residues long. CDR3 residues: CSVETSDNYGYTF.

By frequency, this clonotype is medium-sized (0.01 to 0.1%). The chain carries TRBV5-1 and TRBJ2-1; no DNA is available, so the TRBD2 call from TCRdb remains unchecked. Germline V gives CDR1 SGHRS, CDR2 YFSETQ. The CDR3 is 16 residues long. The CDR3 sequence: CASSLRLVPPGNEQFF.

This clonotype is classed as medium-sized by frequency. This chain uses TRBV29-1 with TRBJ2-1; the TCRdb D gene call, TRBD1, has no DNA to confirm it. CDR1 is SQVTM, CDR2 ANQGSEA, per germline. The CDR3 covers 17 residues. CDR3 region: CSVEDPGRRSSYNEQFF.

The chain recombines TRBV5-1 with TRBJ2-7; the D call from TCRdb, TRBD2, cannot be confirmed without DNA. The CDR3 is 16 amino acids. Germline V gives CDR1 SGHRS, CDR2 YFSETQ. Here the CDR3 reads CASSLSTSGGTYEQYF.

Judged by frequency, this clonotype is medium-sized. V gene TRBV29-1 combines with J gene TRBJ2-1; TCRdb picks TRBD1, but there is no DNA to check that call. CDR1 SQVTM and CDR2 ANQGSEA come from the germline V gene. This CDR3 has 14 residues. The CDR3 loop reads CSVEDGTLYNEQFF.

This clonotype shows up as medium-sized by frequency. CDR3 amino acids: CASSPGLAGVTGELFF. J is TRBJ2-2 and V is TRBV7-9; TCRdb proposes TRBD2, but this gene call is untestable without DNA. Per the germline V gene, CDR1 is SEHNR and CDR2 is FQNEAQ (reference sequence). The CDR3 covers 16 residues.

Measured by frequency, this clonotype is medium-sized (0.01 to 0.1%). The rearrangement joins TRBV5-6 to TRBJ2-7; TCRdb names TRBD2, which stays unverified in the absence of DNA. CDR1 is SGHDT and CDR2 is YYEEEE in the germline V gene. This CDR3 comprises 17 residues. The CDR3 reads CASSLEIAGGRTYEQYF.

The genes are TRBV29-1 and TRBJ2-1. The CDR3 has 11 residues. In germline, CDR1 is SQVTM, CDR2 ANQGSEA. The CDR3 sequence: CSVESYNEQFF.

The chain links TRBV5-6 to TRBJ2-1. CDR1 and CDR2 (germline): SGHDT, YYEEEE. CDR3 length: 15 amino acids. CDR3 in amino acids: CASSLKAVSYNEQFF. Variable domain in full (rest from reference TRBV5-6 and TRBJ2-1): DAGVTQSPTHLIKTRGQQVTLRCSPKSGHDTVSWYQQALGQGPQFIFQYYEEEERQRGNFPDRFSGHQFPNYSSELNVNALLLGDSALYLCASSLKAVSYNEQFFGPGTRLTVL.